These T cell receptor beta chains were read from a single sample in a study of shared clonotypes between healthy human individuals. TCRdb's table, derived via immunoSEQ multiplex PCR, lists solely in-frame clones and lacks some. The repertoire holds some 2.1 million clones, just over 90% seen once, with 1.5% to 2% in the top ten. Input material: naive CD8+ T cells from PBMCs. The receptors were gathered from a man aged 18 to 29 in good health. Some clones in this sample may be carry-over from other donors' samples. Both conserved end residues are part of each CDR3. D genes are given only for firm matches. For some rows the clone size is stated as once, few or many, or as a class when expanded; others skip it.

size,V,J,D,CDR3,DNA
NA,TRBV5-1,TRBJ1-5,NA,CASSLDLGRNQPQHF,TGCGCCAGCAGCTTGGATTTGGGGAGGAATCAGCCCCAGCATTTT
NA,TRBV5-1,TRBJ1-1,NA,CASSLWVGDTEAFF,TGCGCCAGCAGCTTGTGGGTAGGGGACACTGAAGCTTTCTTT
once,TRBV11-2,TRBJ2-7,NA,CASSWAGRRSYEQYF,TGTGCCAGCAGCTGGGCGGGACGCAGGTCCTACGAGCAGTACTTC
NA,TRBV9,TRBJ2-3,NA,CASSVHGGTQYF,TGTGCCAGCAGCGTCCACGGGGGTACGCAGTATTTT
once,TRBV4-2,TRBJ2-7,TRBD1,CASSLDWTGRYEQYF,TGTGCCAGCAGCCTAGACTGGACAGGGCGCTACGAGCAGTACTTC
NA,TRBV9,TRBJ2-3,TRBD2,CASSTRWTSGSTDTQYF,TGTGCCAGCAGCACCCGATGGACTAGCGGGAGCACAGATACGCAGTATTTT
NA,TRBV10-3,TRBJ2-1,TRBD2,CAIRGLADEQFF,TGTGCCATCAGAGGACTAGCGGATGAGCAGTTCTTC
NA,TRBV7-9,TRBJ2-7,NA,CASSPRDFNYEQYF,TGTGCCAGCAGCCCCAGGGACTTCAACTACGAGCAGTACTTC
once,TRBV7-9,TRBJ2-7,TRBD2,CASRSGTSASYEQYF,TGTGCCAGCAGATCCGGGACTAGCGCCTCCTACGAGCAGTACTTC
NA,TRBV4-1,TRBJ2-1,NA,CASQLPGESEQFF,TGCGCCAGCCAATTACCGGGGGAGAGTGAGCAGTTCTTC
NA,TRBV27,TRBJ1-5,NA,CASSLDGGSNQPQHF,TGTGCCAGCAGTTTAGACGGGGGTAGCAATCAGCCCCAGCATTTT
once,TRBV9,TRBJ2-7,NA,CASSDGPGQGYEQYF,TGTGCCAGCAGCGATGGGCCAGGCCAGGGGTACGAGCAGTACTTC
NA,TRBV9,TRBJ2-2,TRBD1,CASSVRQGANTGELFF,TGTGCCAGCAGCGTACGACAGGGCGCGAACACCGGGGAGCTGTTTTTT
NA,TRBV10-3,TRBJ2-7,TRBD2,CAISALAGGPNEQYF,TGTGCCATCAGTGCACTAGCGGGAGGGCCAAACGAGCAGTACTTC
NA,TRBV5-6,TRBJ2-3,TRBD2,CASSLGTSGTDTQYF,TGTGCCAGCAGCTTGGGGACTAGCGGGACAGATACGCAGTATTTT
NA,TRBV5-4,TRBJ2-7,TRBD1,CASSLGTGVSYEQYF,TGTGCCAGCAGTTTAGGGACAGGAGTATCCTACGAGCAGTACTTC
NA,TRBV7-2,TRBJ2-7,TRBD1,CASSPSLTGQGSYEQYF,TGTGCCAGCAGCCCTTCTTTAACCGGACAGGGCTCCTACGAGCAGTACTTC
NA,TRBV4-3,TRBJ1-3,NA,CASSPSRGSGNTIYF,TGCGCCAGCAGCCCATCACGGGGGTCTGGAAACACCATATATTTT
NA,TRBV7-9,TRBJ1-1,TRBD1,CASSLVPPRTGQNTEAFF,TGTGCCAGCAGCTTAGTCCCCCCACGGACAGGGCAGAACACTGAAGCTTTCTTT
NA,TRBV18,TRBJ1-1,NA,CASSPDRMNTEAFF,TGTGCCAGCTCACCAGACAGAATGAACACTGAAGCTTTCTTT
NA,TRBV18,TRBJ2-7,TRBD1,CASSPPAGGSYEQYF,TGTGCCAGCTCACCCCCGGCAGGGGGATCCTACGAGCAGTACTTC
NA,TRBV28,TRBJ1-5,NA,CASSPAEGTSNQPQHF,TGTGCCAGCAGTCCCGCCGAAGGGACAAGCAATCAGCCCCAGCATTTT
NA,TRBV5-4,TRBJ1-2,NA,CASSLLGGAVSYTF,TGTGCCAGCAGCTTGTTAGGAGGGGCAGTGAGCTACACCTTC
once,TRBV27,TRBJ1-1,NA,CASSSQQTGFDTEAFF,TGTGCCAGCAGTTCACAGCAAACAGGGTTCGACACTGAAGCTTTCTTT
NA,TRBV29-1,TRBJ2-7,TRBD2,CSVEMVQREEYEQYF,TGCAGCGTTGAAATGGTCCAGCGGGAGGAGTACGAGCAGTACTTC
NA,TRBV27,TRBJ2-2,NA,CASSLGTWNTGELFF,TGTGCCAGCAGTTTAGGGACCTGGAACACCGGGGAGCTGTTTTTT
NA,TRBV16,TRBJ2-7,NA,CASSPREPWYYEQYF,TGTGCCAGCAGCCCCAGGGAACCCTGGTACTACGAGCAGTACTTC
NA,TRBV5-4,TRBJ2-1,TRBD2,CASSPGLAGYNEQFF,TGTGCCAGCAGCCCCGGACTAGCGGGTTACAATGAGCAGTTCTTC
NA,TRBV19,TRBJ1-1,NA,CASSTHRENTEAFF,TGTGCCAGTAGTACTCACAGGGAAAACACTGAAGCTTTCTTT
NA,TRBV27,TRBJ2-5,NA,CASSLVPRGAQTQYF,TGTGCCAGCAGTTTAGTACCCCGGGGTGCACAGACCCAGTACTTC
NA,TRBV27,TRBJ2-1,TRBD2,CASSLLTTSGSYNEQFF,TGTGCCAGCAGTTTATTAACGACTAGCGGGAGTTACAATGAGCAGTTCTTC
NA,TRBV7-9,TRBJ2-5,NA,CASSLVSYDRYQETQYF,TGTGCCAGCAGCTTAGTATCTTACGACAGGTACCAAGAGACCCAGTACTTC
few,TRBV19,TRBJ2-7,NA,CASSIWGSPEQYF,TGTGCCAGTAGTATATGGGGGTCTCCCGAGCAGTACTTC
NA,TRBV4-1,TRBJ2-7,NA,CASSLPGSEQYF,TGCGCCAGCAGCCTCCCAGGGTCCGAGCAGTACTTC
NA,TRBV28,TRBJ2-4,NA,CATSRLGQNIQYF,TGTGCCACCTCCCGACTAGGGCAAAACATTCAGTACTTC
NA,TRBV6-6,TRBJ2-7,NA,CASSYGGEAYEQYF,TGTGCCAGCAGTTACGGAGGGGAAGCCTACGAGCAGTACTTC
NA,TRBV9,TRBJ2-7,TRBD2,CASSVGGSGYEQYF,TGTGCCAGCAGCGTAGGGGGTAGCGGGTACGAGCAGTACTTC
NA,TRBV4-1,TRBJ2-7,TRBD2,CASSLGLAASYEQYF,TGCGCCAGCAGCCTCGGACTAGCGGCCTCCTACGAGCAGTACTTC
once,TRBV5-1,TRBJ2-1,NA,CASKPPEVGGHWREQFF,TGCGCCAGCAAACCCCCAGAAGTGGGGGGGCATTGGCGTGAGCAGTTCTTC
NA,TRBV4-1,TRBJ2-1,NA,CASSTVGVNEQFF,TGCGCCAGCAGCACAGTGGGGGTCAATGAGCAGTTCTTC
NA,TRBV6-5,TRBJ2-7,NA,CASSSPGAYEQYF,TGTGCCAGCAGTTCCCCGGGGGCCTACGAGCAGTACTTC
NA,TRBV2,TRBJ1-4,TRBD1,CASRAGQALNEKLFF,TGTGCCAGCAGAGCTGGACAGGCCCTTAATGAAAAACTGTTTTTT
NA,TRBV29-1,TRBJ2-2,NA,CSVVSGGELFF,TGCAGCGTTGTCAGTGGTGGGGAGCTGTTTTTT
NA,TRBV10-3,TRBJ2-2,TRBD1,CAISDWDRGLGTGELFF,TGTGCCATCAGTGATTGGGACAGGGGGCTGGGGACCGGGGAGCTGTTTTTT
NA,TRBV30,TRBJ2-2,NA,CAWSSGELFF,TGTGCCTGGAGTAGTGGGGAGCTGTTTTTT
NA,TRBV4-3,TRBJ2-2,NA,CASSQDWQGEYTGELFF,TGCGCCAGCAGCCAAGATTGGCAGGGTGAATACACCGGGGAGCTGTTTTTT
NA,TRBV28,TRBJ1-2,NA,CASSPGTGNYGYTF,TGTGCCAGCAGTCCCGGGACGGGCAACTATGGCTACACCTTC
NA,TRBV19,TRBJ1-1,NA,CASLDNTEAFF,TGTGCCAGTCTCGACAACACTGAAGCTTTCTTT
NA,TRBV7-9,TRBJ2-5,NA,CASSPQGQSLRVETQYF,TGTGCCAGCAGCCCCCAAGGACAGAGCCTGCGAGTAGAGACCCAGTACTTC
NA,TRBV27,TRBJ2-7,NA,CASGWSGSARLEQYF,TGTGCCAGCGGTTGGTCGGGCAGTGCCCGGCTCGAGCAGTACTTC
NA,TRBV2,TRBJ1-2,TRBD1,CASWGVERGGGYTF,TGTGCCAGCTGGGGTGTGGAACGAGGGGGCGGCTACACCTTC
NA,TRBV28,TRBJ2-1,TRBD1,CASSHWDRDYNEQFF,TGTGCCAGCAGTCACTGGGACAGGGACTACAATGAGCAGTTCTTC
NA,TRBV29-1,TRBJ2-2,NA,CSVVWGNTGELFF,TGCAGCGTTGTTTGGGGGAACACCGGGGAGCTGTTTTTT
once,TRBV7-2,TRBJ2-7,TRBD2,CASSIATSGLSYEQYF,TGTGCCAGCAGCATCGCGACTAGCGGGCTTTCCTACGAGCAGTACTTC